The clone carrying this TCR beta chain was seen only a few times. Its target is unknown. Trimming removed 8 bases from V and 9 bases from J; junction bases left unmatched: 21. Germline CDR1 GTSNPN, CDR2 SVGIG (reference sequence). The length of the CDR3 is 16 residues. This sample stems from a study of cytotoxic CD8 clonotypes in ibrutinib-treated CLL. Study at large: The taking of response samples occurred after a median around 11 months of treatment, with a range of 6 to 36. Findings of the study overall: The study sampled sustained-remission and progressing patients at different times. Baseline clonality, higher than in age-matched healthy donors, tracked circulating CD8+ T-cell counts. Stable or contracted on treatment, public clonotypes were also uncommon.

Only in-frame clones appear in the TCRdb table, and some are missing; sequencing was by immunoSEQ multiplex PCR. The sample comprises about 74,000 clones, 70% to 90% of which are singletons, and roughly 7.1% rests with the top ten. This chain connects TRBV30 to TRBJ2-3; TRBD2 matches at 9 bases. The origin of this receptor is a human donor with chronic lymphocytic leukemia. The source was PBMCs, collected at disease progression, from a patient treated with ibrutinib. The CDR3 bases are TGTGCCCAGACCGGGGGGAAAATAGCGGGAGAAAGGACGCAGTATTTT. The encoded protein is CAQTGGKIAGERTQYF. Combining the CDR3 with reference TRBV30 and TRBJ2-3 gives the whole variable domain SQTIHQWPATLVQPVGSPLSLECTVEGTSNPNLYWYRQAAGRGLQLLFYSVGIGQISSEVPQNLSASRPQDRQFILSSKKLLLSDSGFYLCAQTGGKIAGERTQYFGPGTRLTVL.